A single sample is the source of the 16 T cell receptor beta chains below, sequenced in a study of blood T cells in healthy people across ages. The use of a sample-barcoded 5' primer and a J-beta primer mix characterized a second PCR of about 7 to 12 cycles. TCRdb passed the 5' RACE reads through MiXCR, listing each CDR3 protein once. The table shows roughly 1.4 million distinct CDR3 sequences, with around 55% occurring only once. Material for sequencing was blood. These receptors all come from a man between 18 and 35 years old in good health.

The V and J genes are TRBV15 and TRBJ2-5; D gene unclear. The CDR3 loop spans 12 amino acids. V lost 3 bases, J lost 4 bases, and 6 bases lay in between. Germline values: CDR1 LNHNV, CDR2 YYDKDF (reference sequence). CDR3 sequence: CATSSRGETQYF. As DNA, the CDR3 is TGTGCCACCAGCAGTAGAGGAGAGACCCAGTACTTC.

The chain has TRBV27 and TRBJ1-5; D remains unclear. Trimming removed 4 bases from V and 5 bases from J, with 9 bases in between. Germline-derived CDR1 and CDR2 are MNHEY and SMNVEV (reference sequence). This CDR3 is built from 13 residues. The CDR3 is CASSSGTYQPQHF. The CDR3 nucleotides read TGTGCCAGCAGTTCTGGTACATATCAGCCCCAGCATTTT.

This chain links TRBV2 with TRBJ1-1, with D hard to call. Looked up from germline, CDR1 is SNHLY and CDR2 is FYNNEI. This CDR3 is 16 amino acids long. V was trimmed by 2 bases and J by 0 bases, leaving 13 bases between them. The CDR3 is CASSEIYGGLNTEAFF. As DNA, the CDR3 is TGTGCCAGCAGTGAAATCTACGGCGGACTGAACACTGAAGCTTTCTTT.

CDR3 sequence reads: CASRSTSSSYTF. Written as DNA, the CDR3 is TGTGCCAGCAGGTCGACCAGTTCAAGCTACACCTTC. J is TRBJ1-2 and V is TRBV6-5; D is ambiguous. Germline V gives CDR1 MNHEY, CDR2 SVGAGI. The CDR3 is 12 amino acids. Trimming took 6 bases from V and 9 from J, leaving 14 bases between them.

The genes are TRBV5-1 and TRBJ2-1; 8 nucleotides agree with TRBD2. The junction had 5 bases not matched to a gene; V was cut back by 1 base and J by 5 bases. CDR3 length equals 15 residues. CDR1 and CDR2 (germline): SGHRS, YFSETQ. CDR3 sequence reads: CASSLSLAGNNEQFF. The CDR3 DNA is TGCGCCAGCAGCTTGAGTCTAGCGGGCAACAATGAGCAGTTCTTC. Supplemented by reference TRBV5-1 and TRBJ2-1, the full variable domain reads KAGVTQTPRYLIKTRGQQVTLSCSPISGHRSVSWYQQTPGQGLQFLFEYFSETQRNKGNFPGRFSGRQFSNSRSEMNVSTLELGDSALYLCASSLSLAGNNEQFFGPGTRLTVL.

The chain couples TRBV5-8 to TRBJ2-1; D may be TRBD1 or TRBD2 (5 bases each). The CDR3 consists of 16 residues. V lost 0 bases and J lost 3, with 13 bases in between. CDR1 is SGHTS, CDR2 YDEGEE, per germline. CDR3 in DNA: TGTGCCAGCAGCTTGGACCGGGGACCAAGCTACAATGAGCAGTTCTTC. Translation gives CASSLDRGPSYNEQFF.

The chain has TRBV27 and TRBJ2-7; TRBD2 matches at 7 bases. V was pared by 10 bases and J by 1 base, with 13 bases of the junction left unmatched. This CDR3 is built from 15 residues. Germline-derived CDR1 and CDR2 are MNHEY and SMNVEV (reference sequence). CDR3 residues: CATSYRREASYEQYF. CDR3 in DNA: TGTGCCACCTCGTACCGACGGGAGGCTTCCTACGAGCAGTACTTC.

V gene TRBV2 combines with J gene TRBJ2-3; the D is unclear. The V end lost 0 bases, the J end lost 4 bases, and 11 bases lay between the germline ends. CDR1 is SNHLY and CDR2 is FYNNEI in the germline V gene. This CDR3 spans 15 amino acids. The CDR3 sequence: CASSEAVLDPDTQYF. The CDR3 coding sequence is TGTGCCAGCAGTGAAGCGGTCCTGGATCCAGATACGCAGTATTTT.

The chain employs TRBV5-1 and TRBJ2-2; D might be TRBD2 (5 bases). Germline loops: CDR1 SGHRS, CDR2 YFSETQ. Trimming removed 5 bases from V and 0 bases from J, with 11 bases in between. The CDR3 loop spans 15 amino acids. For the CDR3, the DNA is TGCGCCAGCAGGCCCCGGGGAGCGAACACCGGGGAGCTGTTTTTT. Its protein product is CASRPRGANTGELFF.

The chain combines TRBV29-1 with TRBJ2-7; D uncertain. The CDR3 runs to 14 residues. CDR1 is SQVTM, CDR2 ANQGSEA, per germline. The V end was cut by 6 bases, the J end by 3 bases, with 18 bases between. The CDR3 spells CSVKPWIENYEQYF. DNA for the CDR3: TGCAGCGTCAAACCGTGGATAGAGAACTACGAGCAGTACTTC.

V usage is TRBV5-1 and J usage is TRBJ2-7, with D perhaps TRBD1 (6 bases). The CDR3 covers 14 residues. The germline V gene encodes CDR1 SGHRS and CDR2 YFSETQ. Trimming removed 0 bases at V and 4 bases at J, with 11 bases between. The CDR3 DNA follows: TGCGCCAGCAGCTTGGAGATGCAGGGGTACGAGCAGTACTTC. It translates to CASSLEMQGYEQYF.

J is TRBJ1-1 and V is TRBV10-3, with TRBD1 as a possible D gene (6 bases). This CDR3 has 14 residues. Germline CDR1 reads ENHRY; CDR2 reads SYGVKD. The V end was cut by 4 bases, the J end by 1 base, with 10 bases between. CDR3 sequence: CAISGRTENTEAFF. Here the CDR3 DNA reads TGTGCCATCAGTGGAAGGACAGAGAACACTGAAGCTTTCTTT.

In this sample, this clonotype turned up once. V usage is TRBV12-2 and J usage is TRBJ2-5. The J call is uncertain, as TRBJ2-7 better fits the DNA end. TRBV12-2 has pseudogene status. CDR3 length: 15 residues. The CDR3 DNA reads TGTGCAAGTCGCTTAGCGCGAAGCCAGACTTACGAGCAGTACTTC. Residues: CASRLARSQTYEQYF.

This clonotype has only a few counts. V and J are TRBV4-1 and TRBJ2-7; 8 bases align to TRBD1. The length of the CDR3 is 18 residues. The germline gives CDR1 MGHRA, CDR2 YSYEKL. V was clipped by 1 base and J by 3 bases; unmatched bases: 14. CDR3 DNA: TGCGCCAGCAGCCAAGGAGACAGGGGAATTCAGTCTCGCTACGAGCAGTACTTC. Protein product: CASSQGDRGIQSRYEQYF.

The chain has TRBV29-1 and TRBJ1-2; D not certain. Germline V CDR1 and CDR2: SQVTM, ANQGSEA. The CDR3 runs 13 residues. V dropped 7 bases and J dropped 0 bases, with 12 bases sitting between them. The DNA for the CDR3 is TGCAGCGCTTTAAGCTCCGCTAACTATGGCTACACCTTC. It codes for CSALSSANYGYTF. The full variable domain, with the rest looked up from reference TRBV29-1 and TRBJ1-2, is SAVISQKPSRDICQRGTSLTIQCQVDSQVTMMFWYRQQPGQSLTLIATANQGSEATYESGFVIDKFPISRPNLTFSTLTVSNMSPEDSSIYLCSALSSANYGYTFGSGTRLTVV.

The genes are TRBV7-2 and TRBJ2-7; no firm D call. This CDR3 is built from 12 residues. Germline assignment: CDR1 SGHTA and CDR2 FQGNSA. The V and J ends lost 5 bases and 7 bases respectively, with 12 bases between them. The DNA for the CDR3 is TGTGCCAGCAGCAATTCCCCCCCGGAGCAGTACTTC. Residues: CASSNSPPEQYF.